One and the same sample provided the 9 T cell receptor beta chains below, sequenced in a study of T cells in Graves' hyperthyroidism and ophthalmopathy (dated by TCRdb to the late 2010s). Libraries were built with multiplex PCR. The sample was run on an Illumina HiSeq 2000. TCR beta CDR3 regions were amplified from RNA transcripts. The TCR CDR3 was subjected to a first round of RT-PCR using the HTBI primer set and the Qiagen OneStep RT-PCR kit. In-frame beta chains were kept once TCRdb had trimmed the public reads at Q25 with fastp and called clones with MiXCR. Rows merge per CDR3 protein into single entries with the most common DNA and genes. Across this sample there are over 300,000 distinct CDR3 sequences, with over 11% seen only once. 11% of the sample goes to the ten largest clones. Sequencing was done on a sample of blood. The receptors shown here come from a woman aged 55-70 years with Graves' hyperthyroidism.

This clonotype was recorded many times. The chain joins TRBV11-3 to TRBJ2-3, with 9 bases aligning to TRBD1. With 8 bases clipped from V and 2 bases from J, the junction kept 11 bases outside the gene matches. Per germline, CDR1 SGHNT and CDR2 YENEEA. This CDR3 region has 16 residues. The CDR3: CASRRSRDRVTDTQYF. CDR3 sequence (DNA): TGTGCCAGCCGTAGGAGCCGGGACAGGGTCACAGATACGCAGTATTTT.

This clonotype was seen repeatedly, ten times or more. V usage is TRBV28 and J usage is TRBJ2-1; perhaps D is TRBD1 or TRBD2 (7 bases each). Germline loops: CDR1 MDHEN, CDR2 SYDVKM. This CDR3 is 18 amino acids long. Between the trimmed V and J ends, which lost 8 bases and 0 bases, there was a span of 23 bases. For the CDR3, the DNA is TGTGCCAGCGGGGGGGAGGGGGCAGCGGGGAGCTCCTACAATGAGCAGTTCTTC. As protein: CASGGEGAAGSSYNEQFF.

Ten or more counts support this clonotype. The chain carries TRBV30 and TRBJ1-1, with D maybe TRBD1 (6 bases). Germline-derived CDR1 and CDR2 are GTSNPN and SVGIG (reference sequence). V lost 5 bases, J lost 3 bases, and 19 bases lay in between. CDR3 size: 15 residues. CDR3 residues: CAWDSRGLGYTEAFF. The CDR3 bases are TGTGCCTGGGACTCCAGGGGATTGGGCTACACTGAAGCTTTCTTT.

This clonotype was recorded at least ten times. This chain joins TRBV7-9 and TRBJ1-3; no clear D gene. V lost 4 bases and J 4 bases, leaving 11 bases between the germline ends. Germline-derived CDR1 and CDR2 are SEHNR and FQNEAQ (reference sequence). CDR3 length: 14 residues. CDR3 amino acids: CASSYPGRGNTIYF. CDR3 coding DNA: TGTGCCAGCAGCTACCCTGGTAGGGGAAACACCATATATTTT.

This clonotype was seen ten or more times. V gene TRBV27 combines with J gene TRBJ2-6; TRBD1 might be the D (6 bases). V lost 6 bases and J lost 0, with 21 bases in between. CDR3 length: 19 amino acids. CDR1 is MNHEY, CDR2 SMNVEV, per germline (reference sequence). The CDR3 bases are TGTGCCAGCAGCCCGCGAGGGTCCAGGGGTAGCTCTGGGGCCAACGTCCTGACTTTC. As protein: CASSPRGSRGSSGANVLTF.

This clonotype was counted ten times or more. DNA of the CDR3: TGCAGTGGAATGAAGTTGGCAAAACGCACAGATACGCAGTATTTT. This translates into CSGMKLAKRTDTQYF. The genes are TRBV20-1 and TRBJ2-3; D is undetermined. This CDR3 is built from 15 residues. Germline lookup yields CDR1 DFQATT and CDR2 SNEGSKA (reference sequence). Trimming stripped 7 bases from V and 1 base from J, with 18 bases between.

There are many counts of this clonotype. J is TRBJ2-5 and V is TRBV10-3; D unresolved. Trimming shortened V by 4 bases and J by 5 bases, and 14 bases separated the two germline ends. The CDR3 is 14 residues long. CDR1 ENHRY and CDR2 SYGVKD come from the germline V gene. The CDR3 DNA follows: TGTGCCATCAGTGCGGCGCAGGTGGGGGAGACCCAGTACTTC. Encoded protein: CAISAAQVGETQYF.

Notes on this clonotype: This sequence may be a read error, since a much larger clone differs from it by one base. V is TRBV7-6 and J is TRBJ1-4, with 7 bases that match TRBD1. Germline V gene lookup returns CDR1 SGHVS and CDR2 FNYEAQ. The CDR3 is 18 residues long. The CDR3 here is CANSLGQVGLYHNEKLFF. The CDR3, as DNA: TGTGCCAACAGCTTAGGACAGGTGGGCTTGTATCACAATGAAAAACTGTTTTTT. Using reference TRBV7-6 and TRBJ1-4 for the parts outside the CDR3, the full variable domain is GAGVSQSPRYKVTKRGQDVALRCDPISGHVSLYWYRQALGQGPEFLTYFNYEAQQDKSGLPNDRFSAERPEGSISTLTIQRTEQRDSAMYRCANSLGQVGLYHNEKLFFGSGTQLSVL.

This clonotype occurred a few times. The chain has TRBV29-1 and TRBJ1-3; D is possibly TRBD1 (5 bases). The CDR3 runs to 14 residues. Trimming removed 0 bases at V and 0 bases at J, with 6 bases between. The germline gives CDR1 SQVTM, CDR2 ANQGSEA. Here the CDR3 reads CSVEEGDSGNTIYF. CDR3 in DNA: TGCAGCGTTGAAGAGGGGGACTCTGGAAACACCATATATTTT.